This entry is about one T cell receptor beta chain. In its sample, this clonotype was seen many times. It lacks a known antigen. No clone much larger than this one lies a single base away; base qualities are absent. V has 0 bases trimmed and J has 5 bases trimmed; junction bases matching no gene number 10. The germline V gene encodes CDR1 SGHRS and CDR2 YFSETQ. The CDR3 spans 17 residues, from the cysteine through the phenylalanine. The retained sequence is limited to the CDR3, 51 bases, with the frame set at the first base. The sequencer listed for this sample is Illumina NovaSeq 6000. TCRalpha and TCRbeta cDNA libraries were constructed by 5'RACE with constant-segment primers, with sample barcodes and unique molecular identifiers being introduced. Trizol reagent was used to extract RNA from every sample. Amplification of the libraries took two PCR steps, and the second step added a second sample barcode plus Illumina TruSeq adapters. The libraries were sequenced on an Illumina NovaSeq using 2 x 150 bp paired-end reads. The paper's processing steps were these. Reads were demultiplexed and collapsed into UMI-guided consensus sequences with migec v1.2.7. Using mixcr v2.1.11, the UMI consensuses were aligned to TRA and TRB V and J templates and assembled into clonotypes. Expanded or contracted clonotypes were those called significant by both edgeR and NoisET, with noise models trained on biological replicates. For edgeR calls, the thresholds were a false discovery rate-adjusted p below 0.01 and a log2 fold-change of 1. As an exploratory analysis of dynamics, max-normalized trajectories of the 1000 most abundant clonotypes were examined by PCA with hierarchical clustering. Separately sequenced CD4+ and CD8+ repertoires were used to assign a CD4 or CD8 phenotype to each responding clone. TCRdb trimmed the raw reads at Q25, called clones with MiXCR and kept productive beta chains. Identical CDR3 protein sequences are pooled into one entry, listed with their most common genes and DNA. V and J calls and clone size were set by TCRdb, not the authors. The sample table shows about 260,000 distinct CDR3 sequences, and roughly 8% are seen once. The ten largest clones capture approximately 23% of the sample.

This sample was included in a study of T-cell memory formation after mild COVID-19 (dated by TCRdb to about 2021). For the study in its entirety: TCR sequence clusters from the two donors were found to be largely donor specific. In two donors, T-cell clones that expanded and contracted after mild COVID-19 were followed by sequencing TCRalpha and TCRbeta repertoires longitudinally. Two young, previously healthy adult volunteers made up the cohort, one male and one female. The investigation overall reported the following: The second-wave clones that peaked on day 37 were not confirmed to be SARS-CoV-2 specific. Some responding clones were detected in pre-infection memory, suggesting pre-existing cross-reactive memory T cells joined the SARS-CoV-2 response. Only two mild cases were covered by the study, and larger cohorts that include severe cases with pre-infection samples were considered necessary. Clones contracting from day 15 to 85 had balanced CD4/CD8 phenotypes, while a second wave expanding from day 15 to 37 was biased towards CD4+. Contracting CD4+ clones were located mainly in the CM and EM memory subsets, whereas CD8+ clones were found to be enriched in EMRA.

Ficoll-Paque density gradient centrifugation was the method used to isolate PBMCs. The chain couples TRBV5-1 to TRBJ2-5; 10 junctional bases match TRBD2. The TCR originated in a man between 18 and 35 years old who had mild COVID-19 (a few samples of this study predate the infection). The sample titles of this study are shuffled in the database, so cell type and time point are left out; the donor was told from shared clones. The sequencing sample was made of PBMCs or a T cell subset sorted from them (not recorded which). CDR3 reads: CASSLALSGGAQETQYF. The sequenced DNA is TGCGCCAGCAGCTTGGCCCTGAGCGGGGGGGCCCAGGAGACCCAGTACTTC.